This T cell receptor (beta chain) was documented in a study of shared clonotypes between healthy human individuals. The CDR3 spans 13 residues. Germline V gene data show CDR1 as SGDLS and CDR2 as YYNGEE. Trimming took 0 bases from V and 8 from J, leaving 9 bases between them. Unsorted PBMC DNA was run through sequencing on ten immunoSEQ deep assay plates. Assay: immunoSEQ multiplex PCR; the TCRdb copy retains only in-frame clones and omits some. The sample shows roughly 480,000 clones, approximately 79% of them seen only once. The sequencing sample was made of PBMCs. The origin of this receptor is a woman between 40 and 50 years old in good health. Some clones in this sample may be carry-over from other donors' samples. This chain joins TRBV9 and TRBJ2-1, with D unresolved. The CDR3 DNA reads TGTGCCAGCAGCGTAGGATGGTACGATGAGCAGTTCTTC. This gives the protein CASSVGWYDEQFF. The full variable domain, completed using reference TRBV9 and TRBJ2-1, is DSGVTQTPKHLITATGQRVTLRCSPRSGDLSVYWYQQSLDQGLQFLIQYYNGEERAKGNILERFSAQQFPDLHSELNLSSLELGDSALYFCASSVGWYDEQFFGPGTRLTVL.